Listed below are T cell receptor beta chains from one sample, sequenced in a study of T cells after yellow fever vaccination. TCRdb redid the calling of the 5' RACE reads with MiXCR, one entry per CDR3 protein. The sample contains a few hundred thousand distinct CDR3 sequences, about 7.1% of which appear only once. Sequenced material: CD4+ T cells sorted from PBMCs, taken 15 days after the yellow fever booster vaccination. Receptors were obtained from a man between 25 and 39 years old who received the YFV17D yellow fever vaccine. Both conserved end residues are part of each CDR3. The D gene is left open where the match is weak. Clone size is not always given. Where it is, it says once, few, many or a class for expanded clones.

V gene	CDR3 length	clone size	J gene	D gene	CDR3 protein	CDR3 DNA
TRBV5-6	12	-	TRBJ2-1	-	CASSAEDNEQFF	TGTGCCAGCAGCGCTGAGGACAATGAGCAGTTCTTC
TRBV4-3	15	many	TRBJ2-2	-	CASSNLKANTGELFF	TGCGCCAGCAGCAACCTTAAGGCGAACACCGGGGAGCTGTTTTTT
TRBV5-6	13	-	TRBJ1-1	-	CASSFARYTEAFF	TGTGCCAGCAGCTTCGCTAGGTACACTGAAGCTTTCTTT
TRBV6-1	17	few	TRBJ1-2	TRBD1	CASSSLPGTGGAYGYTF	TGTGCCAGCAGCTCCCTCCCCGGGACAGGGGGCGCGTATGGCTACACCTTC
TRBV20-1	15	few	TRBJ1-1	TRBD1	CSARGTGNMNTEAFF	TGCAGTGCTAGAGGGACAGGGAACATGAACACTGAAGCTTTCTTT
TRBV7-2	12	-	TRBJ2-3	-	CASSLEWDTQYF	TGTGCCAGCAGCTTGGAATGGGATACGCAGTATTTT
TRBV6-5	12	many	TRBJ1-1	TRBD1	CASRTGGTEAFF	TGTGCCAGCAGGACAGGGGGCACTGAAGCTTTCTTT
TRBV27	15	-	TRBJ1-2	TRBD1	CASSLTWTGTMRYTF	TGTGCCAGCAGTCTCACCTGGACAGGGACGATGAGGTACACCTTC
TRBV11-2	15	-	TRBJ2-7	-	CASSLSYDNSYEQYF	TGTGCCAGCAGCTTATCCTACGACAACTCCTACGAGCAGTACTTC
TRBV5-4	14	-	TRBJ2-7	TRBD1	CASSPRDRGYEQYF	TGTGCCAGCAGCCCGCGGGACAGGGGGTACGAGCAGTACTTC
TRBV6-2/TRBV6-3	16	many	TRBJ2-2	-	CASIPPPHSVHGELFF	TGTGCCAGCATCCCTCCCCCTCATAGTGTTCACGGGGAGCTGTTTTTT
TRBV20-1	15	many	TRBJ2-3	-	CSARAPTSRTDTQYF	TGCAGTGCTAGAGCCCCAACGTCTCGTACAGATACGCAGTATTTT
TRBV2	12	many	TRBJ1-2	-	CASRGPNYGYTF	TGTGCCAGCAGGGGGCCTAACTATGGCTACACCTTC
TRBV20-1	15	many	TRBJ2-1	-	CSASVGRRINNEQFF	TGCAGTGCTAGTGTTGGGCGCCGCATCAACAATGAGCAGTTCTTC
TRBV6-2/TRBV6-3	16	few	TRBJ2-3	TRBD2	CASSVRRREATDTQYF	TGTGCCAGCAGCGTCCGAAGGCGGGAGGCCACAGATACGCAGTATTTT
TRBV9	17	few	TRBJ2-2	-	CASSDPRPRSNTGELFF	TGTGCCAGCAGCGACCCCCGTCCGCGCTCGAACACCGGGGAGCTGTTTTTT
TRBV6-2/TRBV6-3	14	few	TRBJ2-5	-	CASSRQVLQETQYF	TGTGCCAGTTCCAGACAGGTCCTTCAAGAGACCCAGTACTTC
TRBV5-1	14	-	TRBJ2-5	-	CASSPGSVQETQYF	TGCGCCAGCAGCCCGGGCAGCGTACAAGAGACCCAGTACTTC
TRBV24-1	16	-	TRBJ2-3	-	CATSDQGGYSTDTQYF	TGTGCCACCAGTGATCAAGGGGGGTATAGCACAGATACGCAGTATTTT
TRBV5-1	14	many	TRBJ2-3	TRBD2	CASSKTSGYDTQYF	TGCGCCAGCAGCAAGACTAGCGGGTACGATACGCAGTATTTT
TRBV20-1	17	many	TRBJ2-1	-	CSALSRGAGSSYNEQFF	TGCAGTGCTCTAAGTAGGGGGGCGGGGAGCTCCTACAATGAGCAGTTCTTC
TRBV6-1	14	-	TRBJ2-7	-	CATSIGKITYEQYF	TGTGCCACGTCAATCGGCAAAATCACCTACGAGCAGTACTTC
TRBV25-1	13	few	TRBJ1-6	TRBD1	CATSRQGPSPLHF	TGTGCTACGTCAAGACAGGGGCCTTCACCCCTCCACTTT
TRBV28	14	many	TRBJ2-1	-	CASSLHTSYNEQFF	TGTGCCAGCAGTTTACACACTTCCTACAATGAGCAGTTCTTC
TRBV29-1	14	few	TRBJ2-5	TRBD1	CSVGQGSRQETQYF	TGCAGCGTTGGACAGGGGTCGAGGCAAGAGACCCAGTACTTC
TRBV7-2	16	few	TRBJ2-3	TRBD2	CASSYLAGGATDTQYF	TGTGCCAGCAGCTACCTAGCGGGGGGAGCCACAGATACGCAGTATTTT
TRBV20-1	14	-	TRBJ1-5	-	CSASAATVNQPQHF	TGCAGTGCTAGCGCCGCGACAGTCAATCAGCCCCAGCATTTT
TRBV2	14	-	TRBJ2-3	-	CASSTPGSSATQYF	TGTGCCAGCAGTACCCCCGGGTCGTCGGCTACGCAGTATTTT
TRBV15	15	few	TRBJ2-1	-	CATSRDQGVGYEQFF	TGTGCCACCAGCAGAGATCAAGGGGTTGGATATGAGCAGTTCTTC
TRBV7-2	15	few	TRBJ2-3	-	CASSPGKTSTDTQYF	TGTGCCAGCAGTCCAGGAAAAACTAGCACAGATACGCAGTATTTT
TRBV7-2	17	few	TRBJ2-3	TRBD2	CASSLRMAGGGTDTQYF	TGTGCCAGCAGCTTACGTATGGCGGGAGGGGGCACAGATACGCAGTATTTT
TRBV29-1	12	-	TRBJ2-5	-	CSVFRAGSTQYF	TGCAGCGTTTTCCGGGCCGGGTCGACCCAGTACTTC
TRBV18	13	few	TRBJ2-5	-	CASSPDYAETQYF	TGTGCCAGCTCACCCGACTACGCAGAGACCCAGTACTTC
TRBV5-1	11	few	TRBJ2-1	-	CASSLLSEQFF	TGCGCCAGCAGCTTGCTAAGTGAGCAGTTCTTC
TRBV10-3	15	few	TRBJ2-7	-	CAISGWDRNSYEQYF	TGTGCCATCAGTGGCTGGGACCGCAACTCCTACGAGCAGTACTTC
TRBV12-3/TRBV12-4	16	many	TRBJ2-5	TRBD2	CASSLTSGIFQETQYF	TGTGCCAGCAGCCTTACTAGCGGGATCTTCCAAGAGACCCAGTACTTC
TRBV25-1	14	few	TRBJ2-1	TRBD1	CASSDLSGGNEQFF	TGTGCCAGCAGCGATCTTTCAGGGGGCAATGAGCAGTTCTTC
TRBV12-3/TRBV12-4	15	many	TRBJ2-5	TRBD1	CASSSTGKRQETQYF	TGTGCCAGCAGTTCGACAGGGAAACGACAAGAGACCCAGTACTTC
TRBV7-3	16	many	TRBJ2-3	TRBD2	CASSKGLAGGTDTQYF	TGTGCCAGCAGCAAGGGACTAGCGGGAGGTACAGATACGCAGTATTTT
TRBV20-1	15	-	TRBJ2-7	-	CCVLPGAQVGGEQYF	TGCTGTGTCCTACCCGGGGCACAGGTGGGGGGTGAGCAGTACTTC
TRBV10-1	15	few	TRBJ2-3	TRBD2	CASSDGLAHTDTQYF	TGCGCCAGCAGTGATGGACTAGCCCACACAGATACGCAGTATTTT
TRBV12-3/TRBV12-4	15	many	TRBJ2-1	TRBD2	CASRKREGLGNEQFF	TGTGCCAGCAGAAAGCGGGAGGGCCTGGGGAATGAGCAGTTCTTC
TRBV12-3/TRBV12-4	12	many	TRBJ2-7	TRBD1	CASSWTGGEQYF	TGTGCCAGCAGCTGGACAGGGGGCGAGCAGTACTTC
TRBV12-3/TRBV12-4	13	many	TRBJ1-4	-	CASNRGGGEKLFF	TGTGCCAGCAATCGGGGCGGCGGTGAAAAACTGTTTTTT
TRBV24-1	15	-	TRBJ1-2	TRBD1	CATSDHRGPPYGYTF	TGTGCCACCAGTGATCACAGGGGGCCGCCGTATGGCTACACCTTC
TRBV28	13	few	TRBJ2-6	-	CASRDFGANVLTF	TGTGCCAGTAGGGACTTTGGGGCCAACGTCCTGACTTTC
TRBV24-1	16	-	TRBJ2-1	TRBD2	CATSDPSGGGYNEQFF	TGTGCCACCAGTGATCCTAGCGGGGGAGGCTACAATGAGCAGTTCTTC
TRBV7-6	13	-	TRBJ2-5	-	CASSLEAGETQYF	TGTGCCAGCAGCTTAGAGGCTGGGGAGACCCAGTACTTC
TRBV28	17	-	TRBJ2-3	-	CASGYPPGSGSTDTQYF	TGTGCCAGCGGCTACCCGCCGGGGAGCGGGAGCACAGATACGCAGTATTTT
TRBV12-3/TRBV12-4	14	many	TRBJ2-7	TRBD1	CASNRQGAPYEQYF	TGTGCCAGCAATCGACAGGGGGCCCCCTACGAGCAGTACTTC
TRBV18	14	many	TRBJ2-3	-	CASSPQAVLDTQYF	TGTGCCAGCTCACCACAAGCAGTTCTGGATACGCAGTATTTT
TRBV5-1	15	many	TRBJ2-1	-	CASSLGQGPYNEQFF	TGCGCCAGCAGCTTGGGTCAGGGACCCTACAATGAGCAGTTCTTC
TRBV19	15	many	TRBJ2-1	TRBD2	CASSHRLASYNEQFF	TGTGCCAGTAGTCACCGACTAGCGTCCTACAATGAGCAGTTCTTC
TRBV7-2	16	many	TRBJ2-2	TRBD2	CASSLVAGDGSGELFF	TGTGCCAGCAGCTTAGTAGCGGGAGATGGGTCCGGGGAGCTGTTTTTT
TRBV15	18	-	TRBJ2-5	TRBD2	CATSRDLTSGSPAETQYF	TGTGCCACCAGCAGAGATTTGACTAGCGGGAGTCCGGCAGAGACCCAGTACTTC
TRBV4-3	15	many	TRBJ1-2	-	CASSLDEGANYGYTF	TGCGCCAGCAGCCTCGACGAGGGCGCTAACTATGGCTACACCTTC
TRBV7-2	16	few	TRBJ1-6	-	CASSLVSHRNNSPLHF	TGTGCCAGCAGCTTAGTCAGCCACAGAAATAATTCACCCCTCCACTTT
TRBV7-9	15	few	TRBJ2-3	-	CASSLVPTSTDTQYF	TGTGCCAGCAGCTTAGTTCCTACTAGCACAGATACGCAGTATTTT
TRBV3-1	16	few	TRBJ2-3	TRBD2	CASRSSGRAVADTQYF	TGTGCCAGCAGATCTAGCGGGAGGGCGGTCGCAGATACGCAGTATTTT